What follows are 29 T cell receptor beta chains derived from one specimen sequenced in a study of tumor-infiltrating lymphocytes in primary liver carcinoma. The template, around 520 ng total RNA, yielded TCR beta cDNA made with a constant-region primer. Library construction for TCR beta comprised three nested multiplex PCR rounds performed with slightly modified ARM-PCR. Two initial PCR rounds of around 10 cycles each paired TRBV1-TRBV30 forward primers with a C-beta reverse primer. Each CDR3 protein gets one entry after TCRdb re-called the multiplex PCR reads with MiXCR. The sample carries a few hundred thousand distinct CDR3 sequences, 50% to 60% recorded once. The study extracted blood RNA from unsorted whole blood and also extracted germline DNA. Sequencing was carried out using peripheral blood. The receptors come from a woman aged 25 to 39 with primary liver carcinoma and hepatitis B virus infection.

As to this clonotype: The junction and the germline gene differ at one end; a read error may be behind it. V and J are TRBV29-1 and TRBJ2-2; D perhaps matches TRBD2 (5 bases). Germline values: CDR1 SQVTM, CDR2 ANQGSEA. This CDR3 has 12 residues. CDR3 sequence: CSVVLYTGKLLF. The DNA of the CDR3 is TGCAGCGTTGTCTTGTACACCGGGAAGCTGCTTTTT.

The J gene is TRBJ2-7, the V gene TRBV11-2, with a weak D call TRBD2 (6 bases). Germline-derived CDR1 and CDR2 are SGHAT and FQNNGV. CDR3 length: 15 residues. V dropped 10 bases and J dropped 4 bases, with 23 bases sitting between them. Here the CDR3 reads CATRRISGWGYEQYF. In DNA, the CDR3 is TGTGCCACCAGACGAATCAGCGGGTGGGGTTACGAGCAGTACTTC.

The chain links TRBV6-2 or TRBV6-3 to TRBJ2-3, with 13 bases fitting TRBD2. The CDR3 is made up of 16 amino acids. V dropped 7 bases and J dropped 4; count of bases not matched to a gene: 8. Germline V gene sequence: CDR1 MNHEY, CDR2 SVGEGT. This CDR3 reads CASMPTSGRLADTQYF. In DNA form, the CDR3 reads TGTGCCAGCATGCCGACTAGCGGGAGGCTCGCAGATACGCAGTATTTT.

This chain joins TRBV7-9 and TRBJ2-7; TRBD2 might be the D (7 bases). The CDR3 sequence is 15 residues long. Germline V gene data show CDR1 as SEHNR and CDR2 as FQNEAQ (reference sequence). The V and J ends lost 5 bases and 1 base respectively, with 15 bases between them. CDR3 sequence (DNA): TGTGCCAGCAGCCCCTGGGGAGGGGGATCCTACGAGCAGTACTTC. It yields the protein CASSPWGGGSYEQYF.

This clonotype was counted a few times. The chain is built from TRBV29-1 and TRBJ2-3, with TRBD2 as a possible D gene (5 bases). The CDR3 runs to 14 residues. Trimming stripped 3 bases from V and 2 bases from J, with 12 bases between. The V gene's germline CDR1 is SQVTM and CDR2 ANQGSEA. The CDR3 bases are TGCAGCGTTGAGGGGAGTATCCACACAGATACGCAGTATTTT. Translated: CSVEGSIHTDTQYF.

This chain links TRBV12-3 or TRBV12-4 with TRBJ2-2, with a tentative D call TRBD1 (5 bases). V lost 7 bases and J 7 bases, leaving 13 bases between the germline ends. This CDR3 is built from 13 residues. The CDR3 region is CASNTRVGGELFF. CDR3 DNA: TGTGCCAGCAATACCAGGGTTGGCGGGGAGCTGTTTTTT.

In the case of this clonotype: This may be a read error: a much more frequent sequence differs by one nucleotide. Likely a read error: the CDR3 ends without its conserved phenylalanine or tryptophan. The chain has TRBV6-2 or TRBV6-3 and TRBJ2-7; 13 nucleotides match TRBD2. Germline CDR1 MNHEY, CDR2 SVGEGT. The CDR3 runs 17 residues. Germline trimming cut 8 bases from V and 6 bases from J; bases unmatched to any gene: 16. The DNA of the CDR3 is TGTGCCAGCCGCGCCGGACTAGCGGGAGTCCAGGTCGGCGAGCAGTACTTG. Protein: CASRAGLAGVQVGEQYL.

This clonotype was recorded at least ten times. The chain has TRBV11-3 and TRBJ2-7; TRBD1 matches 7 bases. Unmatched junction bases numbered 7, after V lost 5 bases and J lost 0 bases. The CDR3 covers 15 residues. CDR1 is SGHNT and CDR2 is YENEEA in the germline V gene. The CDR3 sequence is CASSTGTESSYEQYF. The CDR3 coding sequence is TGTGCCAGCAGCACAGGGACAGAGAGCTCCTACGAGCAGTACTTC. Based on the CDR3 plus reference TRBV11-3 and TRBJ2-7, the full variable domain is EAGVVQSPRYKIIEKKQPVAFWCNPISGHNTLYWYLQNLGQGPELLIRYENEEAVDDSQLPKDRFSAERLKGVDSTLKIQPAELGDSAVYLCASSTGTESSYEQYFGPGTRLTVT.

This clonotype has a count of ten or more. The rearrangement joins TRBV6-6 to TRBJ2-3; 8 bases fit TRBD2. This CDR3 contains 15 residues. The trim removed 2 bases at V and 2 bases at J, leaving 3 bases unmatched. CDR1 MNHNY and CDR2 SVGAGI come from the germline V gene (reference sequence). CDR3 coding DNA: TGTGCCAGCAGTTACCAGCGGGGGAACACAGATACGCAGTATTTT. Its translation: CASSYQRGNTDTQYF.

Regarding this clonotype: This may be a read error: a much more frequent sequence differs by one nucleotide. The V and J genes are TRBV5-1 and TRBJ2-3; weak D call: TRBD1 (6 bases). This CDR3 has 14 amino acids. The germline gives CDR1 SGHRS, CDR2 YFSETQ. The CDR3 DNA reads as TGCGCCAGCAGCGGAACAGGGAGCACAGGTACGCAGTATTTT. Translation gives CASSGTGSTGTQYF.

This clonotype was seen more than once but under ten times. The V and J genes are TRBV6-2 or TRBV6-3 and TRBJ2-7, with 12 bases identical to TRBD2. The CDR3 contains 15 residues. V dropped 7 bases and J dropped 4; count of bases not matched to a gene: 8. The germline CDR1 and CDR2 sequences are MNHEY and SVGEGT. Here the CDR3 DNA reads TGTGCCAGCACCCCTAGCGGGAGGGCCGGATACGAGCAGTACTTC. Protein sequence: CASTPSGRAGYEQYF.

Details on this clonotype: An end of the junction does not agree with germline; a read error may underlie this. The chain has TRBV12-3 or TRBV12-4 and TRBJ1-6, with no clear D. The CDR3 totals 13 residues. The CDR3 loop is CANSFSRNSPLHF. The CDR3, as DNA: TGTGCCAACAGTTTCTCCCGAAATTCACCCCTCCACTTT.

This clonotype turned up a few times. V is TRBV14 and J is TRBJ1-1, with D hard to call. The CDR3 is made up of 16 amino acids. The V end was cut by 3 bases, the J end by 1 base, with 15 bases between. The germline V gene encodes CDR1 SGHDN and CDR2 FVKESK. The CDR3 DNA is TGTGCCAGCAGCCAGACGGGCCGTACGACGAACACTGAAGCTTTCTTT. Residues: CASSQTGRTTNTEAFF.

This clonotype was recorded at least ten times. The CDR3 DNA is TGTGCCAGCAGTAAGACAGGGAACAATGAGCAGTTCTTC. Residues: CASSKTGNNEQFF. V and J are TRBV6-2 or TRBV6-3 and TRBJ2-1; 7 bases are a match to TRBD1. This CDR3 comprises 13 residues. Germline assignment: CDR1 MNHEY and CDR2 SVGEGT. The V segment lost 5 bases and the J segment 5 bases; nucleotides outside the gene matches: 3.

As regards this clonotype: A much larger clone is a single base away; this may be a read error. The chain couples TRBV6-5 to TRBJ2-5, with 9 positions matching TRBD1. This CDR3 is built from 13 residues. The germline gives CDR1 MNHEY, CDR2 SVGAGI. The CDR3 DNA follows: TGTGCCAACAGTCTGGACAGGGGAAAGACCCAGTACTTC. Its protein product is CANSLDRGKTQYF.

This clonotype was observed a few times. This sequence may be a read error, since a much larger clone differs from it by one base. CDR3 region: CSVVGPSSYNEQFF. CDR3 in DNA: TGCAGCGTTGTAGGCCCCAGTTCCTACAATGAGCAGTTCTTC. The chain employs TRBV29-1 and TRBJ2-1, with unresolved D. Germline CDR1 SQVTM, CDR2 ANQGSEA. The CDR3 has 14 residues. V was shortened by 4 bases and J by 1 base, with 11 bases between the two germline ends.

The V gene is TRBV6-5, the J gene TRBJ2-5; no definite D call. Trimming stripped 2 bases from V and 3 bases from J, with 7 bases between. Germline loops: CDR1 MNHEY, CDR2 SVGAGI. The CDR3 covers 13 residues. DNA of the CDR3: TGTGCCAGCAGTTACAGGTCTAAAGAGACCCAGTACTTC. It yields the protein CASSYRSKETQYF.

V and J are TRBV2 and TRBJ2-3; 8 nucleotides match TRBD2. The CDR3 is 14 amino acids. Germline lookup yields CDR1 SNHLY and CDR2 FYNNEI. The V gene end was trimmed by 7 bases and the J gene end by 4 bases; junction bases not matched to a gene: 7. This chain's CDR3 is CASNTGGPADTQYF. The CDR3 DNA is TGTGCCAGCAACACGGGAGGGCCGGCAGATACGCAGTATTTT. The complete variable domain, with remaining parts taken from reference TRBV2 and TRBJ2-3, reads EPEVTQTPSHQVTQMGQEVILRCVPISNHLYFYWYRQILGQKVEFLVSFYNNEISEKSEIFDDQFSVERPDGSNFTLKIRSTKLEDSAMYFCASNTGGPADTQYFGPGTRLTVL.

Remarks on this clonotype: A much larger clonotype is one base distant, so this may be a read error. This chain joins TRBV4-2 and TRBJ2-7; D may be TRBD1 or TRBD2 (6 bases each). CDR3 length: 15 residues. The germline gives CDR1 LGHNA, CDR2 YNFKEQ. CDR3 residues: CDSSQGGTNIYEQYF. In nucleotides, the CDR3 is TGTGACAGCAGCCAAGGGGGGACGAATATCTACGAGCAGTACTTC.

In this sample, this clonotype turned up many times. The chain employs TRBV11-2 and TRBJ2-5; D is possibly TRBD2 (6 bases). Trimming shortened V by 1 base and J by 9 bases, and 12 bases separated the two germline ends. CDR1 and CDR2 (germline): SGHAT, FQNNGV. The CDR3 loop spans 13 amino acids. The CDR3 nucleotides read TGTGCCAGCAGCTTAGGGCGGAGGGAGCCCCAGTACTTC. Its protein product is CASSLGRREPQYF.

The chain couples TRBV2 to TRBJ2-2; TRBD2 aligns across 10 bases. After removal of 7 bases from V and 6 bases from J, the junction contained 5 bases not matched to a gene. The CDR3 length is 14 residues. CDR1 and CDR2 (germline): SNHLY, FYNNEI. Here the CDR3 DNA reads TGTGCCAGCATGTTGGGACTAGCGTCCGGGGAGCTGTTTTTT. Its translation: CASMLGLASGELFF.

The CDR3 sequence: CAISASRNEQFF. CDR3 coding DNA: TGTGCCATCAGTGCCTCCCGGAATGAGCAGTTCTTC. This chain connects TRBV10-3 to TRBJ2-1; D is unresolved. This CDR3 spans 12 amino acids. CDR1 is ENHRY, CDR2 SYGVKD, per germline. Trimming took off 4 bases at V and 7 bases at J, with 8 bases between the two ends.

This clonotype was recorded a few times. CDR3 residues: CASGLPYEQYF. The CDR3 bases are TGTGCCAGCGGCCTCCCCTACGAGCAGTACTTC. The chain uses TRBV11-2 and TRBJ2-7; D not certain. Germline values: CDR1 SGHAT, CDR2 FQNNGV. The CDR3 length is 11 residues. V was cut by 8 bases and J by 2 bases, with 7 bases left in between.

Worth noting for this clonotype: A much larger clone sits a single nucleotide away, making a read error possible. V gene TRBV4-1 combines with J gene TRBJ1-3; TRBD1 aligns across 9 bases. Germline V CDR1 and CDR2: MGHRA, YSYEKL. The CDR3 is 18 residues long. V lost 1 base, J lost 4 bases, and 11 bases stayed unmatched. The CDR3 nucleotides are TGCGCCAGCAGCCAAGGGCTCGACAGGGGGAGACCCGGAAACACCATATATTTT. Residues: CASSQGLDRGRPGNTIYF.

This clonotype was seen many times. V and J are TRBV6-5 and TRBJ2-2, with D perhaps matching TRBD2 (6 bases). Germline CDR1 MNHEY, CDR2 SVGAGI. The CDR3 is 16 amino acids. Deletions cut 4 bases from V and 3 bases from J, with 15 bases between. The CDR3 DNA is TGTGCCAGCAGTTCCTTGGGGACGGGGGACACCGGGGAGCTGTTTTTT. Protein sequence: CASSSLGTGDTGELFF.

A word on this clonotype: The missing conserved phenylalanine or tryptophan at the end of this CDR3 makes a read error likely. The chain recombines TRBV6-5 with TRBJ2-5; tentatively, D is TRBD1 (5 bases). From germline, CDR1 is MNHEY and CDR2 SVGAGI. The CDR3 consists of 14 residues. DNA for the CDR3: TGTGCCAGAAGTTATCGGAGACAGTTGGAGACCCAGTACCTC. It codes for CARSYRRQLETQYL.

The table lists this clonotype with many counts. The genes are TRBV6-5 and TRBJ2-1; D is perhaps TRBD2 (5 bases). V was trimmed by 7 bases and J by 1 base, leaving 8 bases between them. Germline CDR1 is MNHEY and CDR2 is SVGAGI. CDR3 length: 13 amino acids. CDR3 protein: CASKDYSYNEQFF. CDR3 in DNA: TGTGCCAGCAAAGACTATTCCTACAATGAGCAGTTCTTC.

In this sample, this clonotype turned up a few times. The genes are TRBV6-2 or TRBV6-3 and TRBJ1-2, with 10 bases matching TRBD1. J lost 4 bases, V lost 4 bases, and 6 bases had no gene match. CDR3 length: 15 residues. CDR1 is MNHEY and CDR2 is SVGEGT in the germline V gene. CDR3 coding DNA: TGTGCCAGCAGTTCGGGGACAGGGGATACCTATGGCTACACCTTC. The encoded protein is CASSSGTGDTYGYTF.

Of note for this clonotype: A single base separates this from a much larger clone, so it may be a read error. This chain links TRBV12-3 or TRBV12-4 with TRBJ2-2, with a weak D call TRBD2 (5 bases). The V end lost 7 bases, the J end lost 3 bases, and 15 bases lay between the germline ends. CDR3 length: 15 residues. CDR3: CASILLGGHTGELFF. Written as DNA, the CDR3 is TGTGCCAGCATTTTGTTGGGCGGGCACACCGGGGAGCTGTTTTTT.